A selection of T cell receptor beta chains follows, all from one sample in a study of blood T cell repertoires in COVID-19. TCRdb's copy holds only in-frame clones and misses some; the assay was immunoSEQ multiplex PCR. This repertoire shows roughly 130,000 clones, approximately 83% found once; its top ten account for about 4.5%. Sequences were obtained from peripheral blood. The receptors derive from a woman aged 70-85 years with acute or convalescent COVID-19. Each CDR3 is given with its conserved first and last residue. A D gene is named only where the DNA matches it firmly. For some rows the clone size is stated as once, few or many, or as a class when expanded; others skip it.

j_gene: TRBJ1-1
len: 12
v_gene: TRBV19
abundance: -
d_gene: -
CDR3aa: CASSIEADEAFF
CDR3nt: TGTGCCAGTAGTATTGAGGCAGACGAAGCTTTCTTT

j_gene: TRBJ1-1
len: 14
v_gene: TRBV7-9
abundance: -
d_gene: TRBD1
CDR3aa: CASSRTGRVTEAFF
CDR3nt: TGTGCCAGCAGCAGGACAGGGAGAGTCACTGAAGCTTTCTTT

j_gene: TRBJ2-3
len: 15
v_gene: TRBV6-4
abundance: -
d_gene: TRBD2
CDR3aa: CASSVNGGAADTQYF
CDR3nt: TGTGCCAGCAGTGTAAACGGGGGGGCCGCAGATACGCAGTATTTT

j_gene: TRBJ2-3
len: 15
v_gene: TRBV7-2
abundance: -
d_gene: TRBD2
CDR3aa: CASSPLAGGRATQYF
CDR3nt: TGTGCCAGCAGCCCACTAGCGGGGGGGCGGGCTACGCAGTATTTT

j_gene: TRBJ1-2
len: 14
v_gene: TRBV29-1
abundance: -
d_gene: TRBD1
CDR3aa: CSVQKQGVVDGYTF
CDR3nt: TGCAGCGTCCAAAAACAGGGGGTGGTGGATGGCTACACCTTC

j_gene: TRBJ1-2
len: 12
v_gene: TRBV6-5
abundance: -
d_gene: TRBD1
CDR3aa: CASSNTGQGGTF
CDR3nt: TGTGCCAGCAGTAACACTGGACAGGGCGGCACCTTC

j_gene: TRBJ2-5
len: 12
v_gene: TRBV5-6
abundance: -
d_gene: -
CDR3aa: CASSAEPRIQYF
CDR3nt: TGTGCCAGCAGCGCGGAACCCCGGATCCAGTACTTC

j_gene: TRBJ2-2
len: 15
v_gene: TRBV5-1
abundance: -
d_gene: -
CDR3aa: CASSLGVGNTGELFF
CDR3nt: TGCGCCAGCAGCTTAGGGGTAGGGAACACCGGGGAGCTGTTTTTT

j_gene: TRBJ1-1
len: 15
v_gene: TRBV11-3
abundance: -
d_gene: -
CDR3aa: CASSYPSDVNTEAFF
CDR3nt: TGTGCCAGCAGTTATCCTAGTGACGTGAACACTGAAGCTTTCTTT

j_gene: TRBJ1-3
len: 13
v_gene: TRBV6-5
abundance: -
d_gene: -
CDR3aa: CASTIQRGNTIYF
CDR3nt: TGTGCCAGCACCATACAGAGAGGAAACACCATATATTTT

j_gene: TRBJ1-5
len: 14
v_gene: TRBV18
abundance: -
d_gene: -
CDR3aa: CASSPEVGGQPQHF
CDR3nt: TGTGCCAGCTCCCCCGAGGTAGGGGGACAGCCCCAGCATTTT

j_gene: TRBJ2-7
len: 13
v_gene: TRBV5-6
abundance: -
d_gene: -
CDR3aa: CASSPLPGNEQYF
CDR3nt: TGTGCCAGCAGCCCTCTTCCGGGTAACGAGCAGTACTTC

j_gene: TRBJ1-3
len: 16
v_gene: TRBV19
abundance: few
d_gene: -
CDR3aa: CASSIGFRAAGGTIYF
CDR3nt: TGTGCCAGTAGTATAGGGTTTCGGGCGGCCGGAGGCACCATATATTTT

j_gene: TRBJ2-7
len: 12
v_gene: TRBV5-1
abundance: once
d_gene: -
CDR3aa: CASSPGNNEQYF
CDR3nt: TGCGCCAGCAGCCCGGGGAACAACGAGCAGTACTTC

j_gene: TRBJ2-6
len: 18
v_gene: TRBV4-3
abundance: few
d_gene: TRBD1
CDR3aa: CASSQGGQGATGANVLTF
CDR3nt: TGCGCCAGCAGCCAAGGTGGACAGGGGGCGACTGGGGCCAACGTCCTGACTTTC

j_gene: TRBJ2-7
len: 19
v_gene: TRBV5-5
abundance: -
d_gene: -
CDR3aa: CASSWTLGAGRPRRSEQYF
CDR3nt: TGTGCCAGCAGCTGGACTCTTGGGGCGGGGAGGCCCCGACGGTCCGAGCAGTACTTC

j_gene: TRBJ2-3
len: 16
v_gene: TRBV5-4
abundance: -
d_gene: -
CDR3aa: CASSLKTQSSTDTQYF
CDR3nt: TGTGCCAGCAGCTTGAAAACTCAATCCTCCACAGATACGCAGTATTTT

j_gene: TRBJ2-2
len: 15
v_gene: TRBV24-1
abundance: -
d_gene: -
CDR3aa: CATSDFGRNTGELFF
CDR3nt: TGTGCCACCAGTGATTTTGGGCGGAACACCGGGGAGCTGTTTTTT

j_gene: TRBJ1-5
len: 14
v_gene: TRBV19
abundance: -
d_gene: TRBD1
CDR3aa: CASNRQGPNQPQHF
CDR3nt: TGTGCCAGTAACAGACAGGGGCCGAATCAGCCCCAGCATTTT

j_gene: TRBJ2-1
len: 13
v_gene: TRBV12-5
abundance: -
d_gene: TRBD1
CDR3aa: CASDRTGGNEQFF
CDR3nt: TGTGCTAGTGACCGGACAGGGGGCAATGAGCAGTTCTTC

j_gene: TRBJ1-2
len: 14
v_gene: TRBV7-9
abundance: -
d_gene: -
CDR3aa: CASSLAWEGYGYTF
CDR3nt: TGTGCCAGCAGCTTAGCTTGGGAGGGCTATGGCTACACCTTC

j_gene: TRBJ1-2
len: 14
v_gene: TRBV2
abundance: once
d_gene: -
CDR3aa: CASSESQEVYGYTF
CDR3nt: TGTGCCAGCAGTGAATCGCAGGAGGTCTATGGCTACACCTTC

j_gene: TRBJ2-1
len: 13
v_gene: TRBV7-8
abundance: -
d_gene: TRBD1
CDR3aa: CASSRDRGNEQFF
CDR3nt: TGTGCCAGCAGCCGGGACAGGGGCAATGAGCAGTTCTTC

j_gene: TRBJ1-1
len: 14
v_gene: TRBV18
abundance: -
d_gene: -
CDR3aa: CASSTGSQNTEAFF
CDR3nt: TGTGCCAGCTCAACCGGTTCTCAAAACACTGAAGCTTTCTTT

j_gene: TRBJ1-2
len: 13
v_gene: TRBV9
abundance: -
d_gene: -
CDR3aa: CASSVGQDYGYTF
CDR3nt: TGTGCCAGCAGCGTAGGGCAGGACTATGGCTACACCTTC

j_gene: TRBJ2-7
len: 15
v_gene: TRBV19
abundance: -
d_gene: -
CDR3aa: CASRPRVAHSYEQYF
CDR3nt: TGTGCCAGTAGACCTCGGGTGGCCCACTCCTACGAGCAGTACTTC

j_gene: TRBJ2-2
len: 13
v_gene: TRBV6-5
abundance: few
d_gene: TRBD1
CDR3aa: CASDRGNTGELFF
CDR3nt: TGTGCCAGCGACAGGGGAAACACCGGGGAGCTGTTTTTT

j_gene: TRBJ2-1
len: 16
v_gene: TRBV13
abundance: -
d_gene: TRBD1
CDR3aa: CASSLYLGGQHNEQFF
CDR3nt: TGTGCCAGCAGCCTTTATCTAGGGGGCCAGCACAATGAGCAGTTCTTC

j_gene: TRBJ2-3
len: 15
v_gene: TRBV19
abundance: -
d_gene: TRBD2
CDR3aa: CASSISSGATDTQYF
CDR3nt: TGTGCCAGTAGTATCTCTAGCGGGGCCACAGATACGCAGTATTTT

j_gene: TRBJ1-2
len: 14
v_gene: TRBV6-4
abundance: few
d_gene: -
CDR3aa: CASSDPTGIGGYTF
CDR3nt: TGTGCCAGCAGTGACCCGACAGGTATTGGTGGCTACACCTTC

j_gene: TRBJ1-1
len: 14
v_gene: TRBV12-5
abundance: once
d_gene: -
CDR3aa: CASGFGHQNTEAFF
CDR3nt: TGTGCTAGTGGTTTTGGACACCAGAACACTGAAGCTTTCTTT

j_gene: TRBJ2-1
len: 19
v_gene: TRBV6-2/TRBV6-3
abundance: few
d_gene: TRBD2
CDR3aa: CASSYDRLAGGHFGNEQFF
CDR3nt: TGTGCCAGCAGTTACGATAGGCTAGCGGGGGGGCATTTTGGCAATGAGCAGTTCTTC

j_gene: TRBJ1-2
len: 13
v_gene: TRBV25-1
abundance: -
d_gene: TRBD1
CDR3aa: CASSDYRGGGYTF
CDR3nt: TGTGCCAGCAGTGATTACAGGGGAGGCGGCTACACCTTC

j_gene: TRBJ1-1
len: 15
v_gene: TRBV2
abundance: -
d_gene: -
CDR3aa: CASSDGGSWNTEAFF
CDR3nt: TGTGCCAGCAGTGACGGGGGGAGCTGGAACACTGAAGCTTTCTTT

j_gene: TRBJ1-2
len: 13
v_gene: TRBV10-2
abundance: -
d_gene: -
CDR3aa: CASSPGGNYGYTF
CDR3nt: TGCGCCAGCAGTCCCGGGGGGAACTATGGCTACACCTTC

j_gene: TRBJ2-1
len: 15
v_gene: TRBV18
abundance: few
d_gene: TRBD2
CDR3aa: CASSVSGGAYNEQFF
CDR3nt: TGTGCCAGCTCTGTTAGCGGGGGAGCCTACAATGAGCAGTTCTTC

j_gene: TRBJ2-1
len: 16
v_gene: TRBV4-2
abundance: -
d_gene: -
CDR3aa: CASSQARGGVNNEQFF
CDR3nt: TGTGCCAGCAGCCAGGCGAGGGGGGGAGTCAACAATGAGCAGTTCTTC

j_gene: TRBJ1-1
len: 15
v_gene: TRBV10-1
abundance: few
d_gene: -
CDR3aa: CASSLGGEGNTEAFF
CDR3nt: TGCGCCAGCAGCTTAGGGGGAGAGGGGAACACTGAAGCTTTCTTT

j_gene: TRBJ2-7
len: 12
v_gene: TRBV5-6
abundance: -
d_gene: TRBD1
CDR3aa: CASSWDSYEQYF
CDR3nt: TGTGCCAGCAGCTGGGACAGCTACGAGCAGTACTTC